The subject of this entry is one T cell receptor (beta chain). Its target is not known. This CDR3 contains 18 residues. Per the germline V gene, CDR1 is LGHDT and CDR2 is YNNKEL (reference sequence). The V and J ends lost 5 bases and 2 bases, in that order; junction bases with no gene match: 11. This sample stems from a study of T cell responses to AZD1222 COVID-19 vaccine. Profiling relied on immunoSEQ multiplex PCR, and the TCRdb table lists in-frame clones only, not all of them. Of about 50,000 clones listed, around 85% are singletons. Whole-study findings and limits: White British ancestry dominated among donors, who included more females, and clonal diversity was possibly underestimated. Spike-specific TCR breadth and depth grew following two AZD1222 doses.

The TCR comes from an adult in good health. This specimen was peripheral blood, taken on day 0 of MenACWY control vaccination. This chain connects TRBV3-1 (or the pseudogene TRBV3-2) to TRBJ2-2; 10 bases agree with TRBD1. In nucleotides, the CDR3 is TGTGCCAGCAGCACCACCCCCGGGACAGGGGAAAACACCGGGGAGCTGTTTTTT. Encoded protein: CASSTTPGTGENTGELFF.